One and the same sample provided the 16 T cell receptor beta chains below, sequenced in a study of CD8 T cells in ankylosing spondylitis. The study's findings and limits: Within ankylosing spondylitis blood, a TCR beta motif made up of roughly eight highly homologous variants appeared to be characteristic.

Their target antigens are unknown. In TCRdb, the 5' RACE reads were re-called with MiXCR into one record per CDR3 protein. The sample has 650,000 to 800,000 distinct CDR3 sequences; around 17% are singletons. What was sequenced was blood, either unsorted or a sorted T cell fraction (not recorded which). The receptors originated from a male donor with ankylosing spondylitis.

This clonotype has a handful of counts. The J gene is TRBJ1-4, the V gene TRBV12-3 or TRBV12-4, with D possibly matching TRBD1 (6 bases). The CDR3 spans 16 residues. V lost 4 bases and J lost 1, with 13 bases in between. The CDR3, as DNA: TGTGCCAGCAGTTCCAAAACAGGGCTAACTAATGAAAAACTGTTTTTT. Translated, it gives CASSSKTGLTNEKLFF.

This clonotype showed up many times. This rearrangement joins TRBV12-3 or TRBV12-4 to TRBJ2-1; TRBD2 aligns across 7 bases. The CDR3 length is 16 residues. V trimming: 6 bases; J trimming: 1 base; junction bases outside the gene matches: 9. In DNA form, the CDR3 reads TGTGCCAGCAGCCGTACAGCGGGGCTATCCTACAATGAGCAGTTCTTC. Translating it yields CASSRTAGLSYNEQFF.

The CDR3 reads CASSSLNPMNTEAFF. In nucleotides, the CDR3 is TGTGCCAGCAGTTCCCTGAATCCCATGAACACTGAAGCTTTCTTT. The V call is TRBV28, the J call TRBJ1-1, with D uncertain. CDR3 size: 15 residues. Looked up from germline, CDR1 is MDHEN and CDR2 is SYDVKM. Trimming pared 4 bases from V and 0 bases from J, leaving 12 bases between.

A few counts support this clonotype. This chain uses TRBV11-2 with TRBJ1-1, with D unresolved. V was clipped by 0 bases and J by 7 bases, with 6 bases between them. Germline lookup yields CDR1 SGHAT and CDR2 FQNNGV. This CDR3 comprises 12 residues. The CDR3 DNA follows: TGTGCCAGCAGCTTAGAGGCTAATGAAGCTTTCTTT. It codes for CASSLEANEAFF.

This clonotype was counted between two and nine times. The chain recombines TRBV7-8 with TRBJ2-1, with 8 bases matching TRBD2. CDR1 is SGHVS and CDR2 is FQNEAQ in the germline V gene. The trim removed 5 bases at V and 3 bases at J, leaving 6 bases unmatched. The CDR3 has 15 residues. For the CDR3, the DNA is TGTGCCAGCAGCATTACCGGGAGGGGCTACAATGAGCAGTTCTTC. This encodes CASSITGRGYNEQFF.

This chain connects TRBV4-1 to TRBJ1-2; 11 positions agree with TRBD1. Germline lookup yields CDR1 MGHRA and CDR2 YSYEKL. J gave up 4 bases and V 0 bases, and 10 bases lay outside the gene matches. The CDR3 totals 18 residues. The CDR3 protein is CASSQDFGTGGFLYGYTF. The CDR3 coding sequence is TGCGCCAGCAGCCAAGATTTCGGGACAGGGGGTTTTCTCTATGGCTACACCTTC.

The rearrangement uses TRBV7-9 and TRBJ1-2; 7 nucleotides align to TRBD1. The CDR3 has 15 amino acids. The J segment lost 7 bases and the V segment lost 5 bases, leaving 13 bases of the junction unmatched. The germline CDR1 and CDR2 sequences are SEHNR and FQNEAQ (reference sequence). CDR3 region: CASSTDRELISGYTF. CDR3 nucleotide sequence: TGTGCCAGCAGCACCGACAGGGAACTTATTTCTGGCTACACCTTC.

The rearrangement joins TRBV20-1 to TRBJ2-2, with a weak D call TRBD1 (6 bases). CDR3 size: 15 residues. V lost 3 bases and J lost 1, with 12 bases in between. From germline, CDR1 is DFQATT and CDR2 SNEGSKA (reference sequence). The CDR3 loop is CSARGDTVNTGELFF. CDR3 coding DNA: TGCAGTGCTAGGGGGGACACTGTGAACACCGGGGAGCTGTTTTTT.

The chain couples TRBV28 to TRBJ1-1; D may be TRBD1 (5 bases). The CDR3 runs 12 residues. In germline, CDR1 is MDHEN, CDR2 SYDVKM. The ends were cut back, 3 bases at V and 8 bases at J, with 10 bases in the middle. The CDR3 DNA follows: TGTGCCAGCAGTTTTGGGGACTGGGAAGCTTTCTTT. Protein: CASSFGDWEAFF.

The chain uses TRBV12-3 or TRBV12-4 and TRBJ2-1; 9 positions agree with TRBD2. The V segment lost 1 base and the J segment 7 bases; nucleotides outside the gene matches: 11. This CDR3 contains 17 residues. The CDR3 DNA reads as TGTGCCAGCAGTTTAGGCGTTGGCGGGAGGGGAGGGAATGAGCAGTTCTTC. Translation: CASSLGVGGRGGNEQFF.

The gene calls are TRBV28 and TRBJ1-5; D is uncertain. Germline lookup yields CDR1 MDHEN and CDR2 SYDVKM. With 9 bases removed from V and 0 bases from J, the gap between germline ends came to 9 bases. The CDR3 contains 13 residues. The DNA for the CDR3 is TGTGCCAGTGCTCGGAATAGCAATCAGCCCCAGCATTTT. Protein sequence: CASARNSNQPQHF. The complete variable domain, with remaining parts taken from reference TRBV28 and TRBJ1-5, reads DVKVTQSSRYLVKRTGEKVFLECVQDMDHENMFWYRQDPGLGLRLIYFSYDVKMKEKGDIPEGYSVSREKKERFSLILESASTNQTSMYLCASARNSNQPQHFGDGTRLSIL.

About this clonotype: A much more abundant neighbour one base away suggests this may be a read error. V and J are TRBV7-3 and TRBJ2-3; D gene ambiguous. Per germline, CDR1 SGHTA and CDR2 FQGTGA. The V end lost 5 bases, the J end lost 2 bases, and 20 bases lay between the germline ends. CDR3 length: 17 amino acids. The CDR3 protein is CASSPQASKTSTDTQYF. The DNA for the CDR3 is TGTGCCAGCAGCCCCCAGGCATCCAAAACCTCCACAGATACGCAGTATTTT.

This clonotype was seen more than once but under ten times. This chain joins TRBV5-1 and TRBJ2-7; 9 nucleotides align to TRBD1. The CDR3 consists of 16 residues. The junction had 10 bases not matched to a gene; V was cut back by 4 bases and J by 2 bases. Germline loops: CDR1 SGHRS, CDR2 YFSETQ. CDR3 nucleotide sequence: TGCGCCAGCAGCACCCGGGACAGGGAAGATCCCTACGAGCAGTACTTC. This sequence encodes CASSTRDREDPYEQYF.

At least ten counts were recorded for this clonotype. J is TRBJ2-1 and V is TRBV5-1; 11 bases align to TRBD2. CDR1 and CDR2 (germline): SGHRS, YFSETQ. The V segment lost 2 bases and the J segment 8 bases; nucleotides outside the gene matches: 6. CDR3 length: 15 amino acids. The DNA for the CDR3 is TGCGCCAGCAGCTTACCGGGACTAGCGGCCCATGAGCAGTTCTTC. Translated, it gives CASSLPGLAAHEQFF.

This clonotype was detected a few times. CDR3 sequence (DNA): TGTGCCAGCAGTTCGAAGGACAGGGAGGACTATGGCTACACCTTC. This encodes CASSSKDREDYGYTF. The genes are TRBV2 and TRBJ1-2; TRBD1 agrees at 8 bases. Germline values: CDR1 SNHLY, CDR2 FYNNEI. The length of the CDR3 is 15 residues. With V trimmed by 5 bases and J by 3 bases, 8 bases remained unmatched.

The J gene is TRBJ2-5, the V gene TRBV24-1; possible D gene TRBD2, 6 bases. V shed 4 bases and J shed 0 bases, with 11 bases lying between them. CDR1 and CDR2 from the germline V gene are KGHDR and SFDVKD. The CDR3 covers 15 residues. CDR3 DNA: TGTGCCACCAGTGACCCCCGGGACTACCAAGAGACCCAGTACTTC. This gives the protein CATSDPRDYQETQYF.